This T cell receptor (beta chain) was captured in a study of shared clonotypes between healthy human individuals. Study-wide results and limits: Naive CD4 clonotypes overlapped across several donors at around 4.8%. Non-shared clonotypes were found to have lower generation probabilities than the clonotypes that were shared by all four of the sorted-subset donors.

CDR3 size: 16 residues. The junction had 11 bases not matched to a gene; V was cut back by 6 bases and J by 5 bases. In germline, CDR1 is SGHAT, CDR2 FQNNGV. Naive CD8 cells were CD45RO-negative, positively selected for CCR7, excluding terminally differentiated effector memory CD45RA+ cells. Healthy adults negative for HIV, lacking recent acute infections or vaccinations, served as donors. Note on this clone: Its target is unknown.

Profiled with immunoSEQ multiplex PCR; TCRdb holds only in-frame clones, not every one. The table includes about 2.2 million clones, over 85% detected once. This chain uses TRBV11-2 with TRBJ2-5, with 11 bases matching TRBD2. This TCR came from a man between 18 and 29 years old in good health. Some clones in this sample may be carry-over from other donors' samples. Sequencing was carried out using naive CD8+ T cells from PBMCs. The CDR3 nucleotides are TGTGCCAGCAGAAAAAAAACGGGACTAGCGGTCGAGACCCAGTACTTC. As protein: CASRKKTGLAVETQYF.